A selection of T cell receptor beta chains follows, all from one sample in a study of blood T cell repertoires in COVID-19. The protocol was immunoSEQ multiplex PCR, while the TCRdb copy is restricted to in-frame clones and leaves out a portion. The table has about 190,000 clones, around 90% seen once. Input material: peripheral blood. These receptors were taken from a man in his fifties or sixties with acute or convalescent COVID-19. Both conserved end residues are part of each CDR3. The order of the fields is J gene, V gene, CDR3 protein.

TRBJ2-5 TRBV7-8 CASSSREETQYF
TRBJ1-5 TRBV19 CASYGGRGNQPQHF
TRBJ2-3 TRBV19 CASSSVQGADTQYF
TRBJ1-6 TRBV6-5 CASRRDSNSPLHF
TRBJ2-2 TRBV27 CASSYRGNTGELFF
TRBJ2-5 TRBV5-1 CASSFQGGTQYF
TRBJ1-4 TRBV9 CASTRRGSPGEKLFF
TRBJ2-1 TRBV29-1 CSVETTGYEQFF
TRBJ2-3 TRBV6-5 CASSYSGQGGDTQYF
TRBJ1-6 TRBV6-4 CASSDRGQGSSPLHF
TRBJ2-7 TRBV11-2 CASSPRGGADYEQYF
TRBJ2-1 TRBV9 CASSAGTSDLNEQFF
TRBJ2-1 TRBV7-2 CASSQGLAGGYNEQFF
TRBJ1-1 TRBV27 CASSLSGTLMGNTEAFF
TRBJ2-2 TRBV18 CASSSRTGGSTGELFF
TRBJ2-5 TRBV7-6 CASSSSAQNQETQYF
TRBJ2-2 TRBV4-2 CASSQDAVGELFF
TRBJ2-1 TRBV7-2 CASSPGYNEQFF
TRBJ2-7 TRBV3-1/TRBV3-2 CASSLTGGRSYEQYF
TRBJ2-4 TRBV28 CASSSAGGIGAKNIQYF
TRBJ1-5 TRBV5-8 CATTKDRFNQPQHF
TRBJ2-2 TRBV11-2 CASSLEGAKAGELFF
TRBJ2-1 TRBV18 CASSSGEDNEQFF
TRBJ2-5 TRBV7-9 CAGAKGSETQYF
TRBJ1-1 TRBV27 CASSALGQVGTEAFF
TRBJ2-2 TRBV7-3 CASSLLATSGELFF
TRBJ2-7 TRBV7-9 CASSRKDRAGEQYF
TRBJ2-3 TRBV5-1 CASSLGLIERQGVRDTQYF
TRBJ1-6 TRBV19 CASSVGSYNSPLHF
TRBJ1-2 TRBV9 CASSVEPGDYGYTF
TRBJ2-1 TRBV6-5 CASRTGTSGNNEQFF
TRBJ2-7 TRBV19 CATSLSSGLYEQYF
TRBJ1-4 TRBV7-6 CASAGGTSNEKLFF
TRBJ1-1 TRBV4-1 CASSQDGQGGHTEAFF
TRBJ2-1 TRBV6-5 CASRNRLAGNNEQFF
TRBJ2-1 TRBV30 CAWTGLAGGHNEQFF
TRBJ1-1 TRBV19 CASSMETGWKNTEAFF
TRBJ2-2 TRBV27 CASSFGRQGHTGELFF
TRBJ2-5 TRBV7-9 CASRVRGTHQETQYF
TRBJ1-2 TRBV10-3 CAIRRGGQDYGYTF
TRBJ2-2 TRBV7-2 CASSLDFRGLVTGELFF
TRBJ1-3 TRBV3-1/TRBV3-2 CASSPRDRQNTIYF